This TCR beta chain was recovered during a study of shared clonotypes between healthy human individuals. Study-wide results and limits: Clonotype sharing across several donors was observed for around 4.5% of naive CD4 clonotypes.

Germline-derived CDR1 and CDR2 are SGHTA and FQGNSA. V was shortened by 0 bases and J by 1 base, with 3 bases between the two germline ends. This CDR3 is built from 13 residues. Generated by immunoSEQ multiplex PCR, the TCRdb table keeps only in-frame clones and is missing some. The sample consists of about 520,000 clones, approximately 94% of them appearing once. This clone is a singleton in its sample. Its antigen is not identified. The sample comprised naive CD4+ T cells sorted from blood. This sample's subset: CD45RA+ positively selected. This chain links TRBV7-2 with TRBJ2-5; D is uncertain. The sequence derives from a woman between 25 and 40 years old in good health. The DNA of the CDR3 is TGTGCCAGCAGCTTAGCATTCCAAGAGACCCAGTACTTC. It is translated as CASSLAFQETQYF.